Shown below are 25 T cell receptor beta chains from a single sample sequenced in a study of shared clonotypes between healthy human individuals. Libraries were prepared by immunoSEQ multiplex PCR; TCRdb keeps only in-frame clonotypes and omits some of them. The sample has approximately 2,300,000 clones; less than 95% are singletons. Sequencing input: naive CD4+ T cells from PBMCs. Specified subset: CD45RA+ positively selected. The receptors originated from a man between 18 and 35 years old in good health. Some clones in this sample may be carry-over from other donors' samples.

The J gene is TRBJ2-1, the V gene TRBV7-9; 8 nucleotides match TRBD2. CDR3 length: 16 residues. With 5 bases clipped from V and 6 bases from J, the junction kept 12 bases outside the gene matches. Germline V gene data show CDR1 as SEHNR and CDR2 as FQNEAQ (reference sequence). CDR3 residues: CASSPPQRELVNEQFF. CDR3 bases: TGTGCCAGCAGCCCCCCCCAGCGGGAGCTAGTCAATGAGCAGTTCTTC. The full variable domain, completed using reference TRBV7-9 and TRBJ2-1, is DTGVSQNPRHKITKRGQNVTFRCDPISEHNRLYWYRQTLGQGPEFLTYFQNEAQLEKSRLLSDRFSAERPKGSFSTLEIQRTEQGDSAMYLCASSPPQRELVNEQFFGPGTRLTVL.

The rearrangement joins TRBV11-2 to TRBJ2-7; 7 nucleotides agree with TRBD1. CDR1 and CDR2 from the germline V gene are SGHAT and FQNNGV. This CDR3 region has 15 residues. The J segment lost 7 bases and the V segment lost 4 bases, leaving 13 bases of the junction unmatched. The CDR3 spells CASSSRLQGTGEQYF. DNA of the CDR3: TGTGCCAGCAGCTCCCGACTACAGGGGACGGGGGAGCAGTACTTC.

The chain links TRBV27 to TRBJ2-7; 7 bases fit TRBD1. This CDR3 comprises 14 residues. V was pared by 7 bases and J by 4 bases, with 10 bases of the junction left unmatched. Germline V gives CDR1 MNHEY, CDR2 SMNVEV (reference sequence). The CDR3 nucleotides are TGTGCCAGCAACTCCTGGGACAGCATTTACGAGCAGTACTTC. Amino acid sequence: CASNSWDSIYEQYF.

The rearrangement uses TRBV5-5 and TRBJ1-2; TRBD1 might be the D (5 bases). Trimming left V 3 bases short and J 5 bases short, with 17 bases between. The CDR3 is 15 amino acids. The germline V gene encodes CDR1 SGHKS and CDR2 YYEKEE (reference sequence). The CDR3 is CASSSGRAGPYGYTF. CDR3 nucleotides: TGTGCCAGCAGCTCGGGACGAGCAGGCCCTTATGGCTACACCTTC.

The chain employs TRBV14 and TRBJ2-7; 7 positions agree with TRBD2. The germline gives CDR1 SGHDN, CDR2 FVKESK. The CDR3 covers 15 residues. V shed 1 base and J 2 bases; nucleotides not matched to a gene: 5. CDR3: CASSQAPGRPYEQYF. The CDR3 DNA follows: TGTGCCAGCAGCCAAGCCCCCGGGAGGCCCTACGAGCAGTACTTC.

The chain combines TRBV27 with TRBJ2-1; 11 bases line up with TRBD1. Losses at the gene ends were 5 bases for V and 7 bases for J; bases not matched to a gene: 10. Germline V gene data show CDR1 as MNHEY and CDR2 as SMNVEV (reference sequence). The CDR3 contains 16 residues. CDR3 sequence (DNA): TGTGCCAGCAGTCCCTCACCGGACAGGGGGCGGAATGAGCAGTTCTTC. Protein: CASSPSPDRGRNEQFF.

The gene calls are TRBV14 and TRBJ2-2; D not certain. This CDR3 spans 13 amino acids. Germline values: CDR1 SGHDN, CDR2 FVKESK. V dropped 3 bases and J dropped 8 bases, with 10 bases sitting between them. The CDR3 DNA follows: TGTGCCAGCAGCCACCCACCTAGTGGGGAGCTGTTTTTT. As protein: CASSHPPSGELFF. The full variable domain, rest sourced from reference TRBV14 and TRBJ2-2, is EAGVTQFPSHSVIEKGQTVTLRCDPISGHDNLYWYRRVMGKEIKFLLHFVKESKQDESGMPNNRFLAERTGGTYSTLKVQPAELEDSGVYFCASSHPPSGELFFGEGSRLTVL.

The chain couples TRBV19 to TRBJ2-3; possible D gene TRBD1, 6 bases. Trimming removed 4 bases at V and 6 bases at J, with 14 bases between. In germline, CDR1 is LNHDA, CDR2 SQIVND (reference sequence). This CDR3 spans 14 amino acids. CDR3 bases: TGTGCCAGTAGTACACTGGGGGCAGGTGATACGCAGTATTTT. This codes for CASSTLGAGDTQYF.

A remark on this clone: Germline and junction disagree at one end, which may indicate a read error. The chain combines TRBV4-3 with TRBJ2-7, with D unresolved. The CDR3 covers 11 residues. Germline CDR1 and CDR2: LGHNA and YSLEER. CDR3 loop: CASLVGGEPGF. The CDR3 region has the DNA TGCGCCAGCCTGGTCGGTGGTGAGCCCGGCTTC.

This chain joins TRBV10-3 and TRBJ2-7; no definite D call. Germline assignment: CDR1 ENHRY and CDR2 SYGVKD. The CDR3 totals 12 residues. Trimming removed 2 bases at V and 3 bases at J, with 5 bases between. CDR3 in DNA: TGTGCCATCAGTGAGGGTTTCTACGAGCAGTACTTC. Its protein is CAISEGFYEQYF.

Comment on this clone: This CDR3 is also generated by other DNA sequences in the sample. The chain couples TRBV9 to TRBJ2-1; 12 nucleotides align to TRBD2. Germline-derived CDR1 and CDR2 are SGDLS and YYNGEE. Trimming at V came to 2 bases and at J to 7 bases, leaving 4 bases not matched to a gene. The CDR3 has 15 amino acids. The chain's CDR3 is CASSVTSGSWNEQFF. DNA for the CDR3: TGTGCCAGCAGCGTGACTAGCGGGAGTTGGAATGAGCAGTTCTTC.

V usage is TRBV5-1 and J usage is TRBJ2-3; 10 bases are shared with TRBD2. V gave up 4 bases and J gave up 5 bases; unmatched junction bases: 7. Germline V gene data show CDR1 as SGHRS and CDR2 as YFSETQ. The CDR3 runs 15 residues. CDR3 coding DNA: TGCGCCAGCAGCCCCCTAGCGGGAGTGAAAGATACGCAGTATTTT. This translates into CASSPLAGVKDTQYF.

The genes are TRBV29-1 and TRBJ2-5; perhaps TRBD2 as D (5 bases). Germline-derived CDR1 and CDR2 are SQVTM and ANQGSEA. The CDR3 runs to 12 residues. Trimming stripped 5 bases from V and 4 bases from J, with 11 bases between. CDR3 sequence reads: CSVLRERETQYF. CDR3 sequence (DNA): TGCAGCGTTCTACGGGAACGAGAGACCCAGTACTTC.

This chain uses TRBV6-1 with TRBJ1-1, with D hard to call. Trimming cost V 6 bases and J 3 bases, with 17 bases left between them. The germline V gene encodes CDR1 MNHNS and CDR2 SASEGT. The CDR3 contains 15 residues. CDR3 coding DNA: TGTGCCAGCAGGCCCGCCCCCTACCGGGACACTGAAGCTTTCTTT. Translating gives CASRPAPYRDTEAFF.

The CDR3 protein is CAWSSGQPQHF. The CDR3 region has the DNA TGTGCCTGGAGTTCCGGACAGCCCCAGCATTTT. The J gene is TRBJ1-5, the V gene TRBV30, with no clear D. Deletions cut 2 bases from V and 7 bases from J, with 6 bases between. The CDR3 consists of 11 residues. Germline V gene lookup returns CDR1 GTSNPN and CDR2 SVGIG (reference sequence). Full variable domain (remainder filled in from reference TRBV30 and TRBJ1-5): SQTIHQWPATLVQPVGSPLSLECTVEGTSNPNLYWYRQAAGRGLQLLFYSVGIGQISSEVPQNLSASRPQDRQFILSSKKLLLSDSGFYLCAWSSGQPQHFGDGTRLSIL.

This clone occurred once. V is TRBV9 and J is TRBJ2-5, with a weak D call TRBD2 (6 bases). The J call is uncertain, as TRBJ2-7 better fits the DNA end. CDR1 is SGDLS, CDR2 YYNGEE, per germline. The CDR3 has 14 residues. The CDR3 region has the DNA TGTGCCAGCAGCGTAGGGAGGGGATCGTACGAGCAGTACTTC. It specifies CASSVGRGSYEQYF.

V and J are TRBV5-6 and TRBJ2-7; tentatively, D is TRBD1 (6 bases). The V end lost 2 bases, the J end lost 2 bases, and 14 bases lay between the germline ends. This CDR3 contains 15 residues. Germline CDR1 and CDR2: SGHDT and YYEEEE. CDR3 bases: TGTGCCAGCAGCTTCCGGCAGGGGCTACCCTACGAGCAGTACTTC. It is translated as CASSFRQGLPYEQYF.

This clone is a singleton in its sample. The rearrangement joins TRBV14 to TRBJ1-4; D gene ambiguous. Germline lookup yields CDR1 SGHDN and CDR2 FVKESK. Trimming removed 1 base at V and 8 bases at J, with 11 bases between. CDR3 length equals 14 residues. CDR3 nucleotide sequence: TGTGCCAGCAGCCAAGGGACTTTGGCGGAAAAACTGTTTTTT. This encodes CASSQGTLAEKLFF.

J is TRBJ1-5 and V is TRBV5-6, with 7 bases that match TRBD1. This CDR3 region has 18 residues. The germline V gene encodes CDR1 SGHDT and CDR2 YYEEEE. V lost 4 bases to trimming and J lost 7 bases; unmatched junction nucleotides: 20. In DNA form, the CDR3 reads TGTGCCAGCAGCCTAAGGGGCCCGACAGGGTATGCGGGACAGCCCCAGCATTTT. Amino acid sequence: CASSLRGPTGYAGQPQHF.

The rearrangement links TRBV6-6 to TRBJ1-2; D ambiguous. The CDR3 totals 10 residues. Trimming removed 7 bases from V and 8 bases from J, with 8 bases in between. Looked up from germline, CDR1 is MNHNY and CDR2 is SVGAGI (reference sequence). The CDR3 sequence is CASKSLGYTF. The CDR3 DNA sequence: TGTGCCAGCAAGTCGTTGGGCTACACCTTC.

CDR3 residues: CASSWVPRDEQFF. The DNA of the CDR3 is TGCGCCAGCAGCTGGGTGCCGCGCGATGAGCAGTTCTTC. The chain has TRBV5-1 and TRBJ2-1; unclear D gene. This CDR3 has 13 residues. Germline V gene data show CDR1 as SGHRS and CDR2 as YFSETQ. Trimming stripped 3 bases from V and 8 bases from J, with 12 bases between. Looking up the rest from reference TRBV5-1 and TRBJ2-1 gives the full variable domain: KAGVTQTPRYLIKTRGQQVTLSCSPISGHRSVSWYQQTPGQGLQFLFEYFSETQRNKGNFPGRFSGRQFSNSRSEMNVSTLELGDSALYLCASSWVPRDEQFFGPGTRLTVL.

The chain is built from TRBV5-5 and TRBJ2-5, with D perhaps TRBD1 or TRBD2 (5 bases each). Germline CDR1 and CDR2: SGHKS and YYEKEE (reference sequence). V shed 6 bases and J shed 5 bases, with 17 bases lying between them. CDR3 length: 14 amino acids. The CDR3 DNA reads TGTGCCAGCAATCCCGATGGGGGTTACGAGACCCAGTACTTC. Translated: CASNPDGGYETQYF.

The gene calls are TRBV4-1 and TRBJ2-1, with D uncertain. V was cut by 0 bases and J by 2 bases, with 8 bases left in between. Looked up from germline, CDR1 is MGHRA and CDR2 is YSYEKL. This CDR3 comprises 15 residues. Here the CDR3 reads CASSQDLATYNEQFF. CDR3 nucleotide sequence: TGCGCCAGCAGCCAAGATCTCGCGACCTACAATGAGCAGTTCTTC.

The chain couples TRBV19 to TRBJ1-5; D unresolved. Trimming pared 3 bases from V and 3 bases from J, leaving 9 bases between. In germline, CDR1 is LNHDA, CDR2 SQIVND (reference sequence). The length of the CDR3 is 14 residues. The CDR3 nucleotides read TGTGCCAGTAGTATCTTCGGCCTCAATCAGCCCCAGCATTTT. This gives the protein CASSIFGLNQPQHF.

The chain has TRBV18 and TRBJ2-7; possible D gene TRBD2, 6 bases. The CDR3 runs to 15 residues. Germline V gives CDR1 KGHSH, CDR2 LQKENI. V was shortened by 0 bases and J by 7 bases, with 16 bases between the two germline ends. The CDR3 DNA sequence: TGTGCCAGCTCACCACCGATCCTCGGAGGGGAGGAGCAGTACTTC. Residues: CASSPPILGGEEQYF.